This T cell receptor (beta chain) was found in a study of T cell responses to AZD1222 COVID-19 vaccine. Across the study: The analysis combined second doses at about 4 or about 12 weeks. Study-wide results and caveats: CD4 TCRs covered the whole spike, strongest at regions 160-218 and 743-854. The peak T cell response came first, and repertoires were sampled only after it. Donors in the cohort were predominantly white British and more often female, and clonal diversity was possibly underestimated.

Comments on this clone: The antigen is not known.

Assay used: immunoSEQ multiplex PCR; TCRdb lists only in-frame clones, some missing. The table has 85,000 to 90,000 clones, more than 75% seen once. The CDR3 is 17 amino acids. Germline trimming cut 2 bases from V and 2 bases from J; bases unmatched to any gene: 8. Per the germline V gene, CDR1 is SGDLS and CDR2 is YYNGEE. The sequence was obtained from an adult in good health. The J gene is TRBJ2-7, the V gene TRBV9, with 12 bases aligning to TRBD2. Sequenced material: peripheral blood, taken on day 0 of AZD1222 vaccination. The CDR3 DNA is TGTGCCAGCAGCGTCGGGCTAGCGGGAGGGCCCCCCTACGAGCAGTACTTC. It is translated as CASSVGLAGGPPYEQYF.